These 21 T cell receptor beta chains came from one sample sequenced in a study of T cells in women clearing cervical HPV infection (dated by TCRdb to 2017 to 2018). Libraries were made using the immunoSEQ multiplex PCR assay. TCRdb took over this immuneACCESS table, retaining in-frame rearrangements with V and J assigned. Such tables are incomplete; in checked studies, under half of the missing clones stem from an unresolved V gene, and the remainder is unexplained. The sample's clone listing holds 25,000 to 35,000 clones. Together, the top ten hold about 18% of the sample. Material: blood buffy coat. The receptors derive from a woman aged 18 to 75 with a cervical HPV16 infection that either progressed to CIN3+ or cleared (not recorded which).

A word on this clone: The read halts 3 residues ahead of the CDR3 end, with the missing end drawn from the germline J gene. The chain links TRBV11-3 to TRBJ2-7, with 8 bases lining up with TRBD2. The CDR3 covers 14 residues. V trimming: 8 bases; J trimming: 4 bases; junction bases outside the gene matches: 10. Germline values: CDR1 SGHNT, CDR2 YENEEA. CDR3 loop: CASGTRSEKYEQYF. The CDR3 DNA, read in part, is TGTGCCAGCGGGACTAGAAGTGAGAAGTACGAG.

The covered CDR3 bases are TGTGCCAGCAGTTTGGGACAGGGGGTGCGGGAGACC. Protein sequence: CASSLGQGVRET. The full CDR3 protein reads CASSLGQGVRETQYF. The rearrangement joins TRBV28 to TRBJ2-5; 11 bases are shared with TRBD1. The read gets to within 3 residues of the CDR3 end, and the germline J gene fills in the rest. After removal of 3 bases from V and 5 bases from J, the junction contained 5 bases not matched to a gene. Germline V lookup: CDR1 MDHEN, CDR2 SYDVKM. The CDR3 spans 15 residues.

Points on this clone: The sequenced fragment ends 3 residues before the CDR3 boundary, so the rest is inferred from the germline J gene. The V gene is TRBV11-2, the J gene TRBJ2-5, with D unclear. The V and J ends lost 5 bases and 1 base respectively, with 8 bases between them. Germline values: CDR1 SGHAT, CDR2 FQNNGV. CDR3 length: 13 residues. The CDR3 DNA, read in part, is TGTGCCAGCAGCCCCGTGGCCCAAGAGACC. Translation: CASSPVAQET. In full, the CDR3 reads CASSPVAQETQYF.

CDR3 protein: CASSPRQDNNSPLHF. Incomplete CDR3 DNA: TGTGCCAGCAGCCCAAGACAGGACAATAATTCACCC. The chain links TRBV7-8 to TRBJ1-6, with a weak D call TRBD1 (6 bases). The missing CDR3 end, 3 residues past where the read stops, is filled in from the germline J gene. The CDR3 contains 15 residues. Trimming pared 5 bases from V and 5 bases from J, leaving 13 bases between. The germline V gene has CDR1 SGHVS and CDR2 FQNEAQ.

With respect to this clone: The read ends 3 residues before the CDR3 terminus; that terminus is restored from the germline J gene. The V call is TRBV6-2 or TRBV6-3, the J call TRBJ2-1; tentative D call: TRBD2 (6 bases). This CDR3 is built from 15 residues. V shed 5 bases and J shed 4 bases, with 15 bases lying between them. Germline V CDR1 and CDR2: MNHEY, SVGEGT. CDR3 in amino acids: CASSTSAGPYNEQFF. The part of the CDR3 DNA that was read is TGTGCCAGCAGTACTTCAGCGGGCCCGTACAATGAG.

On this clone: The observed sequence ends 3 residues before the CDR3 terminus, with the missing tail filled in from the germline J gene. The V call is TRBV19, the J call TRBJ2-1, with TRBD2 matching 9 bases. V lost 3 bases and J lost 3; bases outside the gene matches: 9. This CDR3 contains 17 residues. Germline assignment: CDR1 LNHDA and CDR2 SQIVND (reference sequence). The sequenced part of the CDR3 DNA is TGTGCCAGTAGTATCTGGGCGGGGGGGCTTGTCTACAATGAG. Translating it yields CASSIWAGGLVYNE. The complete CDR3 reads CASSIWAGGLVYNEQFF. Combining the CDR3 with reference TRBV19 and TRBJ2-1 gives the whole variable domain DGGITQSPKYLFRKEGQNVTLSCEQNLNHDAMYWYRQDPGQGLRLIYYSQIVNDFQKGDIAEGYSVSREKKESFPLTVTSAQKNPTAFYLCASSIWAGGLVYNEQFFGPGTRLTVL.

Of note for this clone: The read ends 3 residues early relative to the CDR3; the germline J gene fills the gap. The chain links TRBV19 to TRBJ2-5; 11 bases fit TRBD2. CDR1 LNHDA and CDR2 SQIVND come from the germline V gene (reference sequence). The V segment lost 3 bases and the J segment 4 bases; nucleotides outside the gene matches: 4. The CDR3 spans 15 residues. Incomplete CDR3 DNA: TGTGCCAGTAGTATGGCTAGCGGGGGGACAGAGACC. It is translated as CASSMASGGTET. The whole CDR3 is CASSMASGGTETQYF.

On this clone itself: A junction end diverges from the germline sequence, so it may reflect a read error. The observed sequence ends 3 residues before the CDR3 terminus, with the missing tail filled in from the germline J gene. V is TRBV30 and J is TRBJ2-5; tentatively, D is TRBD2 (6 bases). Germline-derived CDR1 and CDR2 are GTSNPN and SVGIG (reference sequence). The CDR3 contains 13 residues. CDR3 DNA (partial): TGTTCCTGGGCTCTGACTAGTTTGGAGACC. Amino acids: CSWALTSLET. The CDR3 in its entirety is CSWALTSLETQYF.

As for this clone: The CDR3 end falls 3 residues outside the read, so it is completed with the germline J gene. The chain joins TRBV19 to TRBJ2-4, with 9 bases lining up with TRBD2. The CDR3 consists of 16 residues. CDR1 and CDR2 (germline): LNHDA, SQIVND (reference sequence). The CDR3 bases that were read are TGTGCCAGTAGTAATACTAGCGGGCTCCATAACAGTGTT. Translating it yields CASSNTSGLHNSV. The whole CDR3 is CASSNTSGLHNSVQYF. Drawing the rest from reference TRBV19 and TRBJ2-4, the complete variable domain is DGGITQSPKYLFRKEGQNVTLSCEQNLNHDAMYWYRQDPGQGLRLIYYSQIVNDFQKGDIAEGYSVSREKKESFPLTVTSAQKNPTAFYLCASSNTSGLHNSVQYFGAGTRLSVL.

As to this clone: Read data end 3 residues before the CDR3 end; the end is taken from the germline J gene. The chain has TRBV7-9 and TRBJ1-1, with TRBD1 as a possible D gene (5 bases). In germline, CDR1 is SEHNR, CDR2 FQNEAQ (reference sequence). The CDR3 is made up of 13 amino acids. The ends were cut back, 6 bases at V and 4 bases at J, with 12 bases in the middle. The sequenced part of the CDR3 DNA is TGTGCCAGCAGATTGACAGACCCCACTGAA. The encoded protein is CASRLTDPTE. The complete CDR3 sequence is CASRLTDPTEAFF.

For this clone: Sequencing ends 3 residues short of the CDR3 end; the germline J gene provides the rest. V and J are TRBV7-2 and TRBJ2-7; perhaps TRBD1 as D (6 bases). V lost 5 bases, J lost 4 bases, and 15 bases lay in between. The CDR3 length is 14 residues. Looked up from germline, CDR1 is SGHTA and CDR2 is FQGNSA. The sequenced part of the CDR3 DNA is TGTGCCAGCAGCGCACAAGGGGGACCATACGAG. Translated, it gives CASSAQGGPYE. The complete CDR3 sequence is CASSAQGGPYEQYF.

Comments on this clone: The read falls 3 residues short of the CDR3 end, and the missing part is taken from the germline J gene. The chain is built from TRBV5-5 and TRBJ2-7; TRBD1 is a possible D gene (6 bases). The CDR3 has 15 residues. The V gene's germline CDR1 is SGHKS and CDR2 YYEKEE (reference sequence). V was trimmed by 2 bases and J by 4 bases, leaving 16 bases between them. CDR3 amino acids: CASSFHPRGSYEQYF. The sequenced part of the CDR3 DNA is TGTGCCAGCAGCTTTCACCCCAGGGGCTCGTACGAG.

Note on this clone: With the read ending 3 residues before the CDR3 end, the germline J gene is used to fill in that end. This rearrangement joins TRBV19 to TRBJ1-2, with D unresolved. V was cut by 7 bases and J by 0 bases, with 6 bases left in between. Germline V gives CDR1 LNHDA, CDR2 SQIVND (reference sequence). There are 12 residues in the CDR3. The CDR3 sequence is CASTETNYGYTF. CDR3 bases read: TGTGCCAGTACAGAGACTAACTATGGC.

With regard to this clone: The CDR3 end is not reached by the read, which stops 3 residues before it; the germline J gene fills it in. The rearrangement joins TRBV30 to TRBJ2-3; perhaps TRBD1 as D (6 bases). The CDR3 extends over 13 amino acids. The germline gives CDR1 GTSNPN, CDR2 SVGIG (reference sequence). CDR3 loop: CACRLGGQETQYF. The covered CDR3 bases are TGTGCCTGCCGCCTAGGGGGACAAGAGACG.

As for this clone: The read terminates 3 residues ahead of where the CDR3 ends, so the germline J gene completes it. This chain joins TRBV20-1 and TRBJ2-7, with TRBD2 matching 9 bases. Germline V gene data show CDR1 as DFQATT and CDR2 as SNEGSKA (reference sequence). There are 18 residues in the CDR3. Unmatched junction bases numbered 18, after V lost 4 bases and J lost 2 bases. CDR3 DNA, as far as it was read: TGCAGTGCTATAAAGGGGACGCGGGCGGGAGGGGGCCCCTACGAG. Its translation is CSAIKGTRAGGGPYE. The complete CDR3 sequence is CSAIKGTRAGGGPYEQYF.

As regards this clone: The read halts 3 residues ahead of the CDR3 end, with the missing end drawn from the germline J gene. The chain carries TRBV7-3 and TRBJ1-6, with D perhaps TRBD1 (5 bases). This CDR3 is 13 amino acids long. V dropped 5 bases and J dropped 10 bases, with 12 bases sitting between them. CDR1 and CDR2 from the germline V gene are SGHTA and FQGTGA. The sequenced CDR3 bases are TGTGCCAGCAGCCGGGACTACAACTCACCC. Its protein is CASSRDYNSP. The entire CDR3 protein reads CASSRDYNSPLHF.

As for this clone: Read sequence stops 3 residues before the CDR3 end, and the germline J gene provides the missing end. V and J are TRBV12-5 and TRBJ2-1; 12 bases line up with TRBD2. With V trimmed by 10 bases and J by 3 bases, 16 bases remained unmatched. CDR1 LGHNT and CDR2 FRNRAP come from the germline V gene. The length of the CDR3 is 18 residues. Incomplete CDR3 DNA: TGTGCTACCATACCGGGACTAGCGGGCCGTGGGGTCTACAATGAG. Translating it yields CATIPGLAGRGVYNE. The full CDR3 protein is CATIPGLAGRGVYNEQFF.

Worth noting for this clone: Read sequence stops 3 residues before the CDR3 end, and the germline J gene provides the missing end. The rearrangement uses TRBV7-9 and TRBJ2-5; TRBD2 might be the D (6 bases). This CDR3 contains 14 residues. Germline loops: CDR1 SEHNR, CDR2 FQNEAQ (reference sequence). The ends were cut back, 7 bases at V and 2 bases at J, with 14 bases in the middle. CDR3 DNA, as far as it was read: TGTGCCAGCATCCCCTTAGCGGCGCAAGAGACC. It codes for CASIPLAAQET. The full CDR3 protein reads CASIPLAAQETQYF.

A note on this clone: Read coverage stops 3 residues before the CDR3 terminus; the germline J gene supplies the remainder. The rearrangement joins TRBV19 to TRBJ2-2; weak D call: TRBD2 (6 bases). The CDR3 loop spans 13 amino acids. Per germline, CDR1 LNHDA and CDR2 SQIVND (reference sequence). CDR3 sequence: CASTRDLDSPLFF. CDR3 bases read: TGTGCCAGTACCCGGGACTTAGATTCACCG.

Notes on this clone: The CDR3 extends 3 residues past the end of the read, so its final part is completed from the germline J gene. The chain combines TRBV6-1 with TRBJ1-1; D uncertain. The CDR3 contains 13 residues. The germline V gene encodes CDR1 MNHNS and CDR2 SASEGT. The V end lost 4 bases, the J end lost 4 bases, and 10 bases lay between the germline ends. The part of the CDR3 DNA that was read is TGTGCCAGCAGTGCCCGGGTGGGCACTGAA. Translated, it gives CASSARVGTE. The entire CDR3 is CASSARVGTEAFF.

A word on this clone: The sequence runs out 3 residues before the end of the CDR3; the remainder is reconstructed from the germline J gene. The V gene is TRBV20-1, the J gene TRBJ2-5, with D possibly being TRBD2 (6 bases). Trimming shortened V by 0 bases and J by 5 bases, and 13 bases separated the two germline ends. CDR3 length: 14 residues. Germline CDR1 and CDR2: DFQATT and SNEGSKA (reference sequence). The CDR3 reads CSARDGTAKETQYF. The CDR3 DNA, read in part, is TGCAGTGCTAGAGATGGGACTGCGAAGGAGACC.